These 31 T cell receptor beta chains share one sample of origin, sequenced in a study of CD8+ T cells in alopecia areata. TCR sequencing used cDNA made by reverse transcription of extracted RNA. The method was immunoSEQ multiplex PCR; TCRdb's version includes in-frame clones alone and lacks a portion of them. The sample yields approximately 210,000 clones, approximately 40% seen once. Treatment here: oral pan-JAK inhibitor, 5-10 mg twice daily. The material was CD4+ T cells sorted from blood, obtained around week 36, from a patient treated with tofacitinib. The origin of the receptors is a human donor with alopecia areata.

This clone turned up a few times. The chain is built from TRBV30 and TRBJ2-1; 7 bases line up with TRBD1. In germline, CDR1 is GTSNPN, CDR2 SVGIG (reference sequence). Trimming at V came to 3 bases and at J to 5 bases, leaving 7 bases not matched to a gene. CDR3 length: 14 residues. The CDR3 nucleotides read TGTGCCTGGAGCACCGGGACAGCGCACAATGAGCAGTTCTTC. This translates into CAWSTGTAHNEQFF.

V is TRBV5-1 and J is TRBJ1-1; no firm D call. Trimming stripped 5 bases from V and 1 base from J, with 12 bases between. Germline-derived CDR1 and CDR2 are SGHRS and YFSETQ. This CDR3 has 14 residues. The CDR3 reads CASSFTMRNTEAFF. The CDR3, as DNA: TGCGCCAGCAGTTTTACCATGCGGAACACTGAAGCTTTCTTT.

The chain recombines TRBV10-3 with TRBJ1-1; D gene uncertain. Trimming cost V 2 bases and J 0 bases, with 4 bases left between them. Germline assignment: CDR1 ENHRY and CDR2 SYGVKD. The CDR3 totals 13 residues. This CDR3 reads CAISETLNTEAFF. The CDR3 region has the DNA TGTGCCATCAGTGAGACCTTGAACACTGAAGCTTTCTTT.

The gene calls are TRBV27 and TRBJ2-7; D may be TRBD1 or TRBD2 (5 bases each). The CDR3 contains 12 residues. The V gene's germline CDR1 is MNHEY and CDR2 SMNVEV (reference sequence). Trimming cost V 5 bases and J 8 bases, with 13 bases left between them. Here the CDR3 reads CASSPTEGQQYF. In DNA, the CDR3 is TGTGCCAGCAGTCCCACCGAGGGACAGCAGTACTTC.

CDR3 residues: CASSVGTSGFLGTQYF. In DNA form, the CDR3 reads TGTGCCAGCAGCGTAGGGACTAGCGGGTTCCTGGGGACCCAGTACTTC. This chain joins TRBV9 and TRBJ2-5; 11 nucleotides match TRBD2. The CDR3 runs to 16 residues. The V gene end was trimmed by 0 bases and the J gene end by 7 bases; junction bases not matched to a gene: 8. Germline loops: CDR1 SGDLS, CDR2 YYNGEE. The whole variable domain, filled in from reference TRBV9 and TRBJ2-5, reads DSGVTQTPKHLITATGQRVTLRCSPRSGDLSVYWYQQSLDQGLQFLIQYYNGEERAKGNILERFSAQQFPDLHSELNLSSLELGDSALYFCASSVGTSGFLGTQYFGPGTRLLVL.

The J gene is TRBJ1-2, the V gene TRBV29-1; no firm D call. V lost 6 bases to trimming and J lost 7 bases, with 24 bases between them. The CDR3 extends over 15 amino acids. Germline V gene data show CDR1 as SQVTM and CDR2 as ANQGSEA. The CDR3 DNA sequence: TGCAGCGTACGAGACAAATCCGGGCCCTCAGGTGGCTACACCTTC. This sequence encodes CSVRDKSGPSGGYTF.

J is TRBJ1-2 and V is TRBV5-1, with 7 bases aligning to TRBD1. Germline loops: CDR1 SGHRS, CDR2 YFSETQ. The CDR3 is made up of 15 amino acids. V gave up 0 bases and J gave up 2 bases; unmatched junction bases: 4. CDR3 loop: CASSLDGQANYGYTF. In DNA form, the CDR3 reads TGCGCCAGCAGCTTGGATGGACAGGCAAACTATGGCTACACCTTC.

This chain connects TRBV4-2 to TRBJ2-7; 9 bases are shared with TRBD2. The V and J ends lost 4 bases and 0 bases, in that order; junction bases with no gene match: 7. This CDR3 has 16 amino acids. The germline gives CDR1 LGHNA, CDR2 YNFKEQ. The DNA of the CDR3 is TGTGCCAGCAGCCGAACTAGCGGGCGAAGCTCCTACGAGCAGTACTTC. Its protein product is CASSRTSGRSSYEQYF.

This clone was observed a handful of times. The chain recombines TRBV7-6 with TRBJ2-7, with 8 bases lining up with TRBD1. This CDR3 has 14 amino acids. Trimming removed 2 bases from V and 6 bases from J; junction bases left unmatched: 6. Germline CDR1 reads SGHVS; CDR2 reads FNYEAQ. The CDR3 loop reads CASSLFTGGLEQYF. The CDR3 coding sequence is TGTGCCAGCAGCTTATTTACAGGGGGGCTCGAGCAGTACTTC.

This clone was observed a single time. The V gene is TRBV6-1, the J gene TRBJ2-7; 9 nucleotides line up with TRBD1. The ends lost 7 bases at V and 5 bases at J; junction bases unmatched: 12. CDR1 is MNHNS, CDR2 SASEGT, per germline. This CDR3 has 15 amino acids. The CDR3 region is CASTPIRTGDHEQYF. CDR3 DNA sequence: TGTGCCAGCACCCCGATTCGGACAGGGGATCACGAGCAGTACTTC.

The CDR3 DNA reads TGTGCCTGGAACCCAGGACAGGGGACCCCTGAAGCTTTCTTT. This sequence encodes CAWNPGQGTPEAFF. V and J are TRBV30 and TRBJ1-1; TRBD1 aligns across 9 bases. The CDR3 is 14 amino acids. Trimming took 4 bases from V and 6 from J; bases not matched to a gene: 9. The germline V gene encodes CDR1 GTSNPN and CDR2 SVGIG (reference sequence).

This chain links TRBV5-8 with TRBJ2-5; a weak D match, TRBD1 (6 bases). Germline assignment: CDR1 SGHTS and CDR2 YDEGEE. The ends were cut back, 4 bases at V and 5 bases at J, with 18 bases in the middle. CDR3 length equals 15 residues. The CDR3 is CASSLGSGVRETQYF. CDR3 DNA: TGTGCCAGCAGCCTGGGGTCAGGGGTCCGGGAGACCCAGTACTTC. The full variable domain, in which reference TRBV5-8 and TRBJ2-5 provide the parts outside the CDR3, is EAGVTQSPTHLIKTRGQQATLRCSPISGHTSVYWYQQALGLGLQFLLWYDEGEERNRGNFPPRFSGRQFPNYSSELNVNALELEDSALYLCASSLGSGVRETQYFGPGTRLLVL.

The V gene is TRBV7-2, the J gene TRBJ2-1; D might be TRBD2 (6 bases). This CDR3 region has 15 residues. CDR1 is SGHTA, CDR2 FQGNSA, per germline. The germline V and J ends were trimmed by 1 base and 0 bases, with 7 bases remaining between them. In DNA, the CDR3 is TGTGCCAGCAGCTTAGACGGGAGCTCCTACAATGAGCAGTTCTTC. It codes for CASSLDGSSYNEQFF.

The V call is TRBV30, the J call TRBJ2-6; TRBD1 matches at 7 bases. This CDR3 region has 14 residues. Per the germline V gene, CDR1 is GTSNPN and CDR2 is SVGIG (reference sequence). V lost 4 bases to trimming and J lost 4 bases; unmatched junction nucleotides: 4. The CDR3 DNA is TGTGCCTGGATGAGGGGGCTAGGGGCCAACGTCCTGACTTTC. Its protein is CAWMRGLGANVLTF.

A single count supports this clone. The rearrangement joins TRBV6-6 to TRBJ2-7, with 9 bases lining up with TRBD1. V was pared by 6 bases and J by 5 bases, with 8 bases of the junction left unmatched. The CDR3 sequence is 14 residues long. Germline assignment: CDR1 MNHNY and CDR2 SVGAGI (reference sequence). As DNA, the CDR3 is TGTGCCAGCAGCCCCGGGACAGGGTTCGACGAGCAGTACTTC. Translated: CASSPGTGFDEQYF.

The chain's CDR3 is CASSLGVGSRYGYTF. Here the CDR3 DNA reads TGCGCCAGCAGCTTGGGGGTGGGATCCCGCTATGGCTACACCTTC. This chain uses TRBV5-1 with TRBJ1-2; D uncertain. The CDR3 runs 15 residues. Germline V gene data show CDR1 as SGHRS and CDR2 as YFSETQ. V dropped 0 bases and J dropped 4 bases, with 13 bases sitting between them. Drawing the rest from reference TRBV5-1 and TRBJ1-2, the complete variable domain is KAGVTQTPRYLIKTRGQQVTLSCSPISGHRSVSWYQQTPGQGLQFLFEYFSETQRNKGNFPGRFSGRQFSNSRSEMNVSTLELGDSALYLCASSLGVGSRYGYTFGSGTRLTVV.

This clone was recorded once. V usage is TRBV14 and J usage is TRBJ1-2; D is unresolved. CDR3 length: 10 residues. The V gene's germline CDR1 is SGHDN and CDR2 FVKESK. Between the trimmed V and J ends, which lost 9 bases and 8 bases, there was a span of 10 bases. The CDR3 nucleotides read TGTGCCAGAACACCGACAGGCTACACCTTC. Its translation is CARTPTGYTF.

A few counts support this clone. The chain couples TRBV7-2 to TRBJ2-2; TRBD2 matches at 7 bases. V lost 3 bases to trimming and J lost 6 bases; unmatched junction nucleotides: 4. CDR1 and CDR2 (germline): SGHTA, FQGNSA. This CDR3 has 14 amino acids. Here the CDR3 DNA reads TGTGCCAGCAGCTTCTCCGCGGGAGCCGGGGAGCTGTTTTTT. Encoded protein: CASSFSAGAGELFF.

The chain carries TRBV29-1 and TRBJ2-1, with TRBD1 matching over 10 bases. Germline loops: CDR1 SQVTM, CDR2 ANQGSEA. The CDR3 is 14 amino acids. Germline trimming cut 7 bases from V and 6 bases from J; bases unmatched to any gene: 9. CDR3 in amino acids: CSGRWTGGVNEQFF. The CDR3 DNA reads as TGCAGCGGCCGCTGGACAGGGGGTGTCAATGAGCAGTTCTTC.

Only a few counts were recorded for this clone. This sequence joins TRBV10-2 and TRBJ2-6; D not resolved. Germline values: CDR1 WSHSY, CDR2 SAAADI. CDR3 length: 16 residues. Trimming shortened V by 3 bases and J by 0 bases, and 9 bases separated the two germline ends. The CDR3 bases are TGCGCCAGCAGTGACCGCAGCCCCTCTGGGGCCAACGTCCTGACTTTC. This encodes CASSDRSPSGANVLTF.

The V and J genes are TRBV28 and TRBJ1-2; possible D gene TRBD1, 6 bases. CDR1 MDHEN and CDR2 SYDVKM come from the germline V gene. This CDR3 has 12 amino acids. Between the trimmed V and J ends, which lost 8 bases and 3 bases, there was a span of 10 bases. The CDR3 region is CASRDNYYGYTF. The CDR3 coding sequence is TGTGCCAGCCGGGACAATTACTATGGCTACACCTTC.

This clone was counted at least ten times. The chain has TRBV7-3 and TRBJ2-1; D not resolved. Germline V CDR1 and CDR2: SGHTA, FQGTGA. Trimming stripped 5 bases from V and 0 bases from J, with 11 bases between. The CDR3 runs 15 residues. CDR3 sequence: CASSQQPRSYNEQFF. The CDR3 nucleotides read TGTGCCAGCAGCCAACAACCCCGCTCCTACAATGAGCAGTTCTTC.

This clone has only a few counts. The chain couples TRBV11-1 to TRBJ2-5; D not certain. CDR1 SGHAT and CDR2 FQDESV come from the germline V gene (reference sequence). V was clipped by 5 bases and J by 7 bases, with 11 bases between them. The CDR3 loop spans 12 amino acids. The CDR3 loop reads CASSPPVGTQYF. The CDR3 DNA is TGTGCCAGCAGCCCCCCCGTGGGGACCCAGTACTTC.

This chain connects TRBV29-1 to TRBJ2-5; D ambiguous. Trimming cost V 4 bases and J 7 bases, with 13 bases left between them. CDR3 size: 12 residues. Germline V CDR1 and CDR2: SQVTM, ANQGSEA. The CDR3 reads CSVGGGGRTQYF. In DNA, the CDR3 is TGCAGCGTTGGGGGTGGTGGCCGGACCCAGTACTTC.

The chain has TRBV25-1 and TRBJ2-1; TRBD2 matches at 10 bases. Germline V CDR1 and CDR2: MGHDK, SYGVNS. The CDR3 is 15 amino acids. J gave up 4 bases and V 1 base, and 1 base lay outside the gene matches. CDR3 nucleotides: TGTGCCAGCAGTGAATTTAGCGGGAGGTACAATGAGCAGTTCTTC. Amino acids: CASSEFSGRYNEQFF.

The gene calls are TRBV7-2 and TRBJ2-5; D call uncertain. The V gene lost 5 bases and the J gene lost 5 bases, with 21 bases spanning the gap. The V gene's germline CDR1 is SGHTA and CDR2 FQGNSA. The CDR3 loop spans 16 amino acids. CDR3 sequence reads: CASSRTTATASETQYF. The CDR3 DNA sequence: TGTGCCAGCAGCCGCACGACCGCGACGGCAAGTGAGACCCAGTACTTC.

About this clone itself: This specimen includes other DNA sequences encoding the same CDR3. The CDR3 spells CASSFRGYEQYF. CDR3 in DNA: TGTGCCAGCAGTTTCCGAGGTTACGAGCAGTACTTC. The J gene is TRBJ2-7, the V gene TRBV28; no definite D call. This CDR3 region has 12 residues. V was shortened by 3 bases and J by 4 bases, with 7 bases between the two germline ends. Per germline, CDR1 MDHEN and CDR2 SYDVKM.

This clone occurred a few times. The chain is built from TRBV2 and TRBJ2-1; D unclear. Germline CDR1 is SNHLY and CDR2 is FYNNEI. CDR3 size: 12 residues. The ends were cut back, 6 bases at V and 6 bases at J, with 9 bases in the middle. The chain's CDR3 is CASRTGPNEQFF. CDR3 in DNA: TGTGCCAGCAGGACTGGACCCAATGAGCAGTTCTTC.

The gene calls are TRBV15 and TRBJ2-1; D tentatively fits TRBD1 or TRBD2 (5 bases each). Trimming shortened V by 8 bases and J by 8 bases, and 19 bases separated the two germline ends. In germline, CDR1 is LNHNV, CDR2 YYDKDF (reference sequence). The CDR3 loop spans 14 amino acids. The CDR3 nucleotides read TGTGCCACCGGGACCGGGACCTCCGTCGATGAGCAGTTCTTC. Amino acids: CATGTGTSVDEQFF.

This chain links TRBV6-5 with TRBJ1-4; the D gene is possibly TRBD1 (5 bases). Germline-derived CDR1 and CDR2 are MNHEY and SVGAGI. The length of the CDR3 is 11 residues. Deletions cut 5 bases from V and 11 bases from J, with 9 bases between. The CDR3 coding sequence is TGTGCCAGCAGTGTCGGGGCTAAACTGTTTTTT. As protein: CASSVGAKLFF.

The CDR3 here is CASSPTDTTDTQYF. The CDR3 region has the DNA TGTGCCAGCTCACCTACAGACACCACAGATACGCAGTATTTT. V usage is TRBV18 and J usage is TRBJ2-3; D is unresolved. This CDR3 spans 14 amino acids. V gave up 3 bases and J gave up 2 bases, with 9 bases separating them. Germline V CDR1 and CDR2: KGHSH, LQKENI.